This T cell receptor beta chain is drawn from a study of blood T cells in healthy people across ages. Combining a sample-barcoded 5' primer with a J-beta primer mix, a second PCR ran for roughly 7 to 12 cycles. At least 3 million CDR3-containing paired-end reads were obtained per sample. TCRdb redid the calling of the 5' RACE reads with MiXCR, one entry per CDR3 protein. The table includes 650,000 to 800,000 distinct CDR3 sequences, around 43% detected once. This clonotype was observed a handful of times. Healthy Caucasian individuals from Russia aged roughly 6 to 90 served as donors. With each sample, at least 5 micrograms of total RNA were extracted. This TCR came from a man aged 55-75 years in good health. The sequenced sample consisted of blood.

The CDR3, as DNA: TGTGCCAGCAGATCAGGGGGCAGGGAGCAGTACTTC. It translates to CASRSGGREQYF. The chain couples TRBV7-2 to TRBJ2-7, with 8 bases matching TRBD1. V lost 6 bases to trimming and J lost 7 bases; unmatched junction nucleotides: 5. The germline gives CDR1 SGHTA, CDR2 FQGNSA. The CDR3 runs 12 residues. The complete variable domain, with remaining parts taken from reference TRBV7-2 and TRBJ2-7, reads GAGVSQSPSNKVTEKGKDVELRCDPISGHTALYWYRQSLGQGLEFLIYFQGNSAPDKSGLPSDRFSAERTGGSVSTLTIQRTQQEDSAVYLCASRSGGREQYFGPGTRLTVT.